Reported below is one T cell receptor (beta chain). Its antigen is not yet known. Base qualities are not provided; no much larger clone lies one nucleotide away. Libraries were made using the immunoSEQ multiplex PCR assay. For the multiplex PCR, a mixture combining 60 forward primers for TCR Vbeta segments and 13 reverse primers for TCR Jbeta segments was used. The CDR3 region of rearranged TCR beta genes was amplified from genomic DNA by a multiplex PCR assay. On the Illumina HiSeq System, the amplified TCR beta libraries were sequenced as 87-base-pair reads. In the paper's pipeline: A later analysis counted 75 million to 100 million unique TCR beta chains across the 666 repertoires, and some 11 million of these chains were shared by at least two donors. Raw reads were error-corrected and collapsed into unique sequences with a nearest-neighbor algorithm that merged closely related sequences to remove PCR and sequencing errors. Alignment of CDR3 sequences to IMGT reference sequences was used to assign V, D and J gene segments. For a sequence to be retained, a match of at least six nucleotides to both a V gene segment and a J gene segment was required. Rearrangements were classified as productive when the CDR3 lacked stop codons and remained in frame with V and J, and all other rearrangements were classified as non-productive. Following IMGT convention, CDR3 was defined as the stretch from the second conserved V-encoded cysteine up to the conserved J-encoded phenylalanine. The earlier analysis of 587 of the donors excluded sequences that lacked an unambiguous match to a single V gene segment. In an earlier analysis of roughly 600 of the donors, a V segment was called functional when productive rearrangements were above 56.7%, and segregating when the standard deviation between donors exceeded 5%. A statistical classification framework was built to diagnose cytomegalovirus status from the catalog of TCR beta chain sequences. V and J gene assignment, in a later analysis, came from comparing TCR nucleotide sequences with IMGT/GENE-DB human TR gene sequences. Using the TCRdist pipeline, a later analysis assigned CDR3 sequences along with most-parsimonious VDJ recombination scenarios. A later analysis defined each TCR beta chain by its CDR3 amino acid sequence plus V-gene family, and excluded reads lacking a unique V-gene family. As a way to deal with suspected cross-contamination and a sequencing artifact, a later analysis dropped roughly 620 nucleotide sequences that were highly shared and had low generation probability. For each public chain, a later analysis derived a clonal expansion index from normalized ranks of inferred template counts within each repertoire. A later analysis computed generation probabilities with a VDJ recombination model fitted to out-of-frame rearrangements, and checked the results against IGoR. A later analysis scored TCR-TCR, TCR-HLA and TCR-CMV co-occurrence with hypergeometric tests, applying a repertoire-size bias correction to TCR pairs. A later analysis estimated false discovery rates by permuting HLA or CMV assignments 20 times. In a later analysis, co-occurring TCRs were grouped using DBSCAN, with TCRdist sequence similarity added in when clustering inside HLA-allele-positive subsets. Repertoires with fewer than 30,000 or more than 120,000 public chains were left out of co-occurrence clustering, as were a few repertoires with anomalous nucleotide sharing. TCRdb's version of the immuneACCESS table is confined to in-frame rearrangements and falls short of the full clone set. An unresolved V gene accounts for under half of the shortfall where checked; the remainder is of unknown origin. V and J calls and clone size are those listed in that table; D and trimming were worked out from the DNA. Present in this sample are about 130,000 clones, approximately 61% of which were seen just once. Roughly 1.7% of the sample is held by the ten biggest clonotypes.

The cohort was made up of 500 to 800 healthy bone marrow donors. All cohort members were sampled while nominally healthy, although unrecorded immune exposures were likely present. Of the 650 to 750 cohort members, roughly 300 had positive CMV serostatus and just over 350 had negative CMV serostatus, and CMV serostatus was not recorded for the donor. A peripheral blood sample was collected from each donor, and TCR beta sequencing was performed on peripheral blood mononuclear cells. The Qiagen DNeasy Blood Extraction Kit was used to extract genomic DNA from the blood cell samples. The sample comes from a study of cytomegalovirus exposure and HLA in healthy donors (dated by TCRdb to about 2017). A note on the overall study: According to an earlier analysis of a few hundred of the donors, about 179 million T cells yielded over 90 million unique TCR beta sequences and more than 250 Gb of sequence data. Using immunosequencing, the study profiled T cell repertoires from fewer than 700 subjects and related those repertoires to cytomegalovirus serostatus. Across 398 genotyped donors of the cohort, an average of roughly 250,000 unique TCR beta nucleotide sequences per donor were sequenced, and roughly a sixth of those sequences were non-productive. Rather than using new phenotypic data, the later analysis identified candidate immune exposures from TCR beta sequences and from how often those sequences occurred across donors. The study aimed to test whether cataloging public T cell receptors could reveal signatures of past pathogen exposure. The study combined high-throughput TCR immunosequencing, statistical association of individual TCRs with disease status, and machine learning to predict cytomegalovirus infection status. The number of typed donors differed by locus: 629-630 for A, B, C, DRB1 and DQB1; about 520 for DQA1; 600 to 610 for DPA1; and some 450 for DPB1. Five DR-DQ haplotypes were handled as single units for association and clustering because linkage in the cohort was strong. HLA typing covered class I and class II loci at four-digit resolution. An early release that covered several hundred HLA-typed donors contained around 330 gigabases of sequencing data and around 80 million unique TCR sequences. Donor age, sex, ethnicity and CMV serostatus were compiled together with the repertoire data. Among the approximately 420 genotyped donors, approximately 77% belonged to the genetic ancestry cluster associated with self-reported Caucasian donors. A later genetic analysis used genome-wide SNP genotypes for about 55% of the 666 donors, treating that subset as a discovery cohort. In an earlier analysis of 500 to 650 of the donors, high-throughput TCR beta sequencing was used to judge whether each TCR beta V gene segment behaved as functional or pseudogenic. To study patterns of TCR occurrence, a later analysis re-analyzed previously published TCR beta repertoires from 650 to 750 donors and added high-resolution HLA genotyping. All discovery cohort repertoires had been generated using a single sequencing platform. Besides the first cohort of some 670 subjects, a separate validation cohort made up of roughly 120 different subjects was used. The investigation overall reported the following: When HLA alleles, especially DR and DQ, strongly co-occurred, TCR associations were difficult to assign to individual alleles. In the study, approximately 160 TCR beta chains were listed as associated with cytomegalovirus. The classifier was reported to diagnose cytomegalovirus status with high specificity and sensitivity in both the original cohort and the validation cohort. HLA typing was unavailable for some donors at each locus, so association tests used only the typed subset. In vitro tests confirmed that three of the cytomegalovirus-associated TCR beta chains recognize cytomegalovirus antigens. A later analysis found that HLA-associated TCR beta chains were more clonally expanded and had lower generation probabilities than equally common non-associated chains. CMV serostatus was the only immune exposure information available for the cohort. In this cohort, only TCR beta chains were sequenced, and detectable features were limited by the absence of alpha or paired-chain data. A later analysis found that most CMV-associated TCR beta chains appeared HLA-restricted, with HLA associations seemingly driven largely by CMV exposure. While some public TCRs were present in many individuals, most TCR sequences turned up only very rarely across donors. A further reported finding was that TCR beta sequences accurately predicted the HLA-A and HLA-B alleles for most subjects in the first cohort. A group of highly shared sequence variants was considered likely to be a technical artifact of the sequencing pipeline. According to a later genetic analysis, donors in an Asian-associated ancestry cluster had fewer N-insertions in productive TCRs than the roughly 670-donor mean. In a later analysis, several top co-occurrence clusters were reported to appear linked to parvovirus B19, influenza, CMV and Epstein-Barr virus. In a later genetic analysis, a missense DCLRE1C variant was associated with V-gene and J-gene trimming of TCR beta chains, and the association was replicated in an independent cohort. Correlated functional status among segregating V segments might reflect linkage disequilibrium, but an unknown experimental factor could not be ruled out. Roughly uniform sequencing depth across donors was assumed in presence/absence analyses, although this assumption may not hold. An earlier analysis of around 540 of the donors showed that most TCR beta V segments appeared in productive rearrangements either about 87% or about 30% of the time, which broadly matched IMGT annotations. A later analysis found that TCR association rates varied across HLA loci, with DRB1 alleles showing the most associated TCRs and HLA-C alleles the fewest. Because the 87-base-pair reads could not distinguish some IMGT-functional V segments, including TRBV6-2 and TRBV6-3, those segments were excluded. In a later analysis, over 15,000 TCR beta sequences were associated with specific HLA alleles at a false discovery rate of 0.05. Some 15 rarely observed V segments, including chromosome 9 orphons, were excluded from the earlier analysis of about 500 of the donors because counts were too low. It was suggested by the authors that the approach could potentially be generalized to other disease states and immunological phenotypes.

CDR1 SGHVS and CDR2 FNYEAQ were looked up in the germline V gene. The CDR3 holds 13 amino acids from the cysteine to the phenylalanine. The DNA shown is the 39-base CDR3, in frame from base 1. V lost 5 bases and J lost 2 bases; the stretch between them is 9 bases long. This receptor chain uses TRBV7-6 and TRBJ2-5, with the D gene uncertain. This receptor was taken from a human donor in good health. The sequenced material came from PBMCs. CDR3 protein: CASSASGQETQYF. The nucleotide sequence reads TGTGCCAGCAGCGCTAGTGGGCAAGAGACCCAGTACTTC.